This T cell receptor (beta chain) is drawn from a study of blood T cells in healthy people across ages. Worth noting for this clonotype: One end of the junction is discordant with germline, which a read error may explain.

Then a second PCR, running about 6 to 12 cycles, was carried out with a sample-barcoded 5' primer and a J-beta primer mix. TCRdb re-analysed the 5' RACE reads in MiXCR, keeping a single row per CDR3 protein. The sample carries about 800,000 distinct CDR3 sequences, roughly 25% recorded once. Germline V lookup: CDR1 MNHNY, CDR2 SVGAGI (reference sequence). The CDR3 length is 15 residues. These same records also appear under a second study, on T cells of mothers and their children. That source reports: Sequencing revealed no T cell clones that were persistent and microchimeric.

The receptor comes from a boy between 10 and 17 years old in good health. V and J are TRBV6-6 and TRBJ2-1, with 11 bases matching TRBD2. Source material: blood. CDR3 coding DNA: TGTGCCAGCAGATCCGGGACTAGCGGAGCCAATGAACAGTTCTTC. It yields the protein CASRSGTSGANEQFF.